This T cell receptor beta chain was identified in a study of OX40 agonist ivuxolimab in advanced cancers. This CDR3 has 14 amino acids. V was clipped by 4 bases and J by 4 bases, with 14 bases between them. CDR1 and CDR2 (germline): SGHRS, YFSETQ. Study observations and caveats: Blood T cells, both CD4+ and CD8+, expanded clonally by week 6 at 0.1 to 3.0 mg/kg.

Patients were ruled out by autoimmune disease history or systemic immunosuppression. The method was immunoSEQ multiplex PCR; TCRdb's version includes in-frame clones alone and lacks a portion of them. The sample comprises tens of thousands of clones, roughly nine tenths of which are singletons, and more than 0.5% rests with the top ten. Worth noting for this clone: The antigen remains undetermined.

Sequencing was performed on CD4+ or CD8+ T cells sorted from blood, taken in a trial of the OX40 agonist ivuxolimab. This TCR was recovered from an adult with an advanced solid tumor such as melanoma, head and neck, liver or kidney cancer. The chain is built from TRBV5-1 and TRBJ1-2; tentative D call: TRBD1 (5 bases). The CDR3 loop is CASSLWRGSYGYTF. The CDR3 DNA reads TGCGCCAGCAGCCTATGGCGGGGGTCCTATGGCTACACCTTC. Together with reference TRBV5-1 and TRBJ1-2, the CDR3 gives the full variable domain: KAGVTQTPRYLIKTRGQQVTLSCSPISGHRSVSWYQQTPGQGLQFLFEYFSETQRNKGNFPGRFSGRQFSNSRSEMNVSTLELGDSALYLCASSLWRGSYGYTFGSGTRLTVV.